The 9 T cell receptor beta chains in this list originate from one sample, sequenced in a study of shared T cell receptors in the human thymus. Data came from immunoSEQ multiplex PCR; TCRdb stores just in-frame clones and leaves some out. The sample holds about 660,000 clones; 88% are singletons and the top ten take approximately 0.01%. These data are also associated with another study on human thymus T cells.

The sequencing sample was made of thymocytes. The receptor source for this set is a boy younger than two with a congenital heart defect.

The J gene is TRBJ2-7, the V gene TRBV4-1, with 11 bases that match TRBD1. V shed 0 bases, J shed 3 bases, and the junction held 4 bases outside the gene matches. The CDR3 is 16 residues long. The V gene's germline CDR1 is MGHRA and CDR2 YSYEKL. The CDR3 loop is CASSQDPGQGVYEQYF. The CDR3 nucleotides read TGCGCCAGCAGCCAAGATCCGGGACAGGGGGTCTACGAGCAGTACTTC.

The gene calls are TRBV7-2 and TRBJ1-2; 7 nucleotides align to TRBD1. Germline values: CDR1 SGHTA, CDR2 FQGNSA. The CDR3 length is 14 residues. J was trimmed by 5 bases and V by 1 base; bases with no gene match: 4. The CDR3 bases are TGTGCCAGCAGCTTAGAGGGACAGCGTTATGGCTACACCTTC. Translation: CASSLEGQRYGYTF.

Note on this clone: The same CDR3 arises from other DNA sequences in this sample as well. The chain employs TRBV5-4 and TRBJ1-2, with TRBD1 as a possible D gene (6 bases). The CDR3 is 13 residues long. The ends were cut back, 4 bases at V and 6 bases at J, with 13 bases in the middle. The germline CDR1 and CDR2 sequences are SGHNT and YYREEE (reference sequence). The CDR3 sequence: CASSPAGGDGYTF. Here the CDR3 DNA reads TGTGCCAGCAGCCCCGCGGGGGGCGATGGCTACACCTTC.

V is TRBV6-6 and J is TRBJ1-4, with D uncertain. This CDR3 region has 16 residues. Germline V gene data show CDR1 as MNHNY and CDR2 as SVGAGI (reference sequence). The V end was cut by 3 bases, the J end by 6 bases, with 17 bases between. This CDR3 is CASSYWPGHSDEKLFF. The CDR3 DNA reads TGTGCCAGCAGTTATTGGCCGGGTCACTCGGATGAAAAACTGTTTTTT.

This clone was recorded only once. The DNA of the CDR3 is TGTGCCTGGAGTCCAAATCCTCCGGGACAGGACGACTTTAACTATGGCTACACCTTC. Translation gives CAWSPNPPGQDDFNYGYTF. V gene TRBV30 combines with J gene TRBJ1-2, with TRBD1 identical over 8 bases. Germline CDR1 and CDR2: GTSNPN and SVGIG (reference sequence). V lost 2 bases, J lost 1 base, and 18 bases stayed unmatched. There are 19 residues in the CDR3.

The chain uses TRBV2 and TRBJ1-1; D is ambiguous. V gave up 0 bases and J gave up 10 bases, with 15 bases separating them. The CDR3 totals 14 residues. Germline lookup yields CDR1 SNHLY and CDR2 FYNNEI. The CDR3: CASSEAREVSRAFF. The CDR3 nucleotides are TGTGCCAGCAGTGAAGCGCGGGAAGTGTCTCGAGCTTTCTTT.

This chain links TRBV18 with TRBJ2-4, with 8 bases identical to TRBD2. The trim removed 3 bases at V and 2 bases at J, leaving 6 bases unmatched. The germline V gene has CDR1 KGHSH and CDR2 LQKENI. The CDR3 runs 16 residues. The CDR3 reads CASSPSGKSTKNIQYF. DNA for the CDR3: TGTGCCAGCTCACCTAGCGGGAAAAGTACCAAAAACATTCAGTACTTC.

As regards this clone: Other DNA variants within this sample encode the same CDR3. The V gene is TRBV7-9, the J gene TRBJ2-1, with 7 bases matching TRBD1. Germline trimming cut 4 bases from V and 7 bases from J; bases unmatched to any gene: 7. This CDR3 is built from 14 residues. Germline V gives CDR1 SEHNR, CDR2 FQNEAQ (reference sequence). CDR3 nucleotide sequence: TGTGCCAGCAGCTCAACAGGGGTTGGAAATGAGCAGTTCTTC. It specifies CASSSTGVGNEQFF.

V usage is TRBV28 and J usage is TRBJ2-7, with TRBD1 as a possible D gene (5 bases). The V gene's germline CDR1 is MDHEN and CDR2 SYDVKM. The CDR3 covers 17 residues. Trimming removed 3 bases from V and 1 base from J, with 19 bases in between. Written as DNA, the CDR3 is TGTGCCAGCAGTTTCAACTTACGTGGACATTCATCCTACGAGCAGTACTTC. It yields the protein CASSFNLRGHSSYEQYF.